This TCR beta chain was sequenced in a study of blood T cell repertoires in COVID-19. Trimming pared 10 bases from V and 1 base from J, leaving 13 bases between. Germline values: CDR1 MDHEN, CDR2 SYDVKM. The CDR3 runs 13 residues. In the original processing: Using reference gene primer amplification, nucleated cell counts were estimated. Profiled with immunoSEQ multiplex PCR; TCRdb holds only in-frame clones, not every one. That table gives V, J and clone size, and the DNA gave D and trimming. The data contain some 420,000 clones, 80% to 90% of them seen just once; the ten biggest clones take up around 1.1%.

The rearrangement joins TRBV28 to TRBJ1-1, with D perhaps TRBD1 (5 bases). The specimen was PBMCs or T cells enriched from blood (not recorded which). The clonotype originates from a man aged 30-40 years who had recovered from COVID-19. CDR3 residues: CATGWGGNTEAFF. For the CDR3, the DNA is TGTGCCACAGGATGGGGGGGGAACACTGAAGCTTTCTTT.